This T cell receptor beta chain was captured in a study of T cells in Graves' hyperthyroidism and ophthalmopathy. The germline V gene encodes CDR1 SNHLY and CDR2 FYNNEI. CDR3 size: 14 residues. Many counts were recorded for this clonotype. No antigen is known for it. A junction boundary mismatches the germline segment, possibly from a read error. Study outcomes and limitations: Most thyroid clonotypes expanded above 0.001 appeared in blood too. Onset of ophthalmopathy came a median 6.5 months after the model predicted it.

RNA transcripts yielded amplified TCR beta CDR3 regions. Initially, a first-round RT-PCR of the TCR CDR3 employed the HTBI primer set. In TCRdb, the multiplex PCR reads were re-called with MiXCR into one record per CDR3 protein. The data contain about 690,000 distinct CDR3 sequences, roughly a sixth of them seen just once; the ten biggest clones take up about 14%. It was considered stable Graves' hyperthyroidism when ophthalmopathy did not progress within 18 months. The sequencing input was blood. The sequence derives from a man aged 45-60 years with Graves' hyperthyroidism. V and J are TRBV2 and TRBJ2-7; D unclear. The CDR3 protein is CASTERPSSYEQYF. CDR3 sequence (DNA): TGTGCCAGCACTGAAAGACCAAGCTCCTACGAGCAGTACTTC.